The next 27 T cell receptor beta chains were all read from a single sample in a study of blood T cell repertoires in COVID-19. Profiling relied on immunoSEQ multiplex PCR, and the TCRdb table lists in-frame clones only, not all of them. The table lists approximately 290,000 clones, roughly 80% of them singletons, with approximately 15% in the top ten. The specimen was peripheral blood. The receptors shown here come from a person aged 70 to 80 with COVID-19, enrolled during active disease.

This chain uses TRBV6-2 or TRBV6-3 with TRBJ2-5, with D maybe TRBD1 (6 bases). This CDR3 is built from 19 residues. The V gene lost 0 bases and the J gene lost 5 bases, with 25 bases spanning the gap. Germline loops: CDR1 MNHEY, CDR2 SVGEGT. The CDR3 sequence: CASSYSSVGATGSRETQYF. Written as DNA, the CDR3 is TGTGCCAGCAGTTACTCGTCGGTGGGGGCGACAGGAAGTCGGGAGACCCAGTACTTC.

This clone was observed a single time. The chain recombines TRBV6-6 with TRBJ2-5; 10 nucleotides line up with TRBD1. Germline values: CDR1 MNHNY, CDR2 SVGAGI (reference sequence). V shed 6 bases and J 1 base; nucleotides not matched to a gene: 8. CDR3 size: 16 residues. The chain's CDR3 is CASRRQGAGPQETQYF. The CDR3 nucleotides read TGTGCCAGCAGAAGACAGGGGGCAGGCCCCCAAGAGACCCAGTACTTC.

The chain recombines TRBV19 with TRBJ2-1, with 9 bases lining up with TRBD2. Germline CDR1 LNHDA, CDR2 SQIVND (reference sequence). J gave up 6 bases and V 3 bases, and 6 bases lay outside the gene matches. The CDR3 has 15 amino acids. In nucleotides, the CDR3 is TGTGCCAGTAGTATCGCGGGAGGGCCTGGCAATGAGCAGTTCTTC. Amino acids: CASSIAGGPGNEQFF.

V and J are TRBV15 and TRBJ1-5; TRBD1 is a possible D gene (5 bases). Trimming cost V 8 bases and J 5 bases, with 19 bases left between them. The germline CDR1 and CDR2 sequences are LNHNV and YYDKDF (reference sequence). CDR3 length: 15 residues. CDR3 bases: TGTGCCACCGGGAATGCGGGGCTCCCCCATCAGCCCCAGCATTTT. Protein sequence: CATGNAGLPHQPQHF.

V is TRBV7-2 and J is TRBJ2-3; TRBD1 agrees at 7 bases. Germline values: CDR1 SGHTA, CDR2 FQGNSA. V lost 2 bases and J lost 4; bases outside the gene matches: 3. The CDR3 has 14 amino acids. CDR3 DNA: TGTGCCAGCAGCTTACGGCAGGGGGCAGATACGCAGTATTTT. Translating it yields CASSLRQGADTQYF.

V gene TRBV7-2 combines with J gene TRBJ1-2; 7 bases are shared with TRBD1. V was clipped by 5 bases and J by 3 bases; unmatched bases: 3. The CDR3 is 13 residues long. Germline assignment: CDR1 SGHTA and CDR2 FQGNSA. The CDR3 loop reads CASSNQGDYGYTF. The CDR3 DNA reads TGTGCCAGCAGCAACCAGGGGGACTATGGCTACACCTTC.

This chain connects TRBV7-2 to TRBJ1-5; tentatively, D is TRBD1 (6 bases). The CDR3 has 13 residues. Per the germline V gene, CDR1 is SGHTA and CDR2 is FQGNSA. V was cut by 6 bases and J by 5 bases, with 11 bases left in between. CDR3 protein: CASRQGRYQPQHF. CDR3 DNA sequence: TGTGCCAGCAGACAGGGAAGATATCAGCCCCAGCATTTT.

This clone occurred once. The chain carries TRBV25-1 and TRBJ1-1; D call uncertain. The CDR3 loop spans 15 amino acids. CDR1 and CDR2 (germline): MGHDK, SYGVNS. Between the trimmed V and J ends, which lost 3 bases and 5 bases, there was a span of 16 bases. CDR3 sequence (DNA): TGTGCCAGCAGTGAGTTGACGGGAGGGTTAACTGAAGCTTTCTTT. Amino acids: CASSELTGGLTEAFF.

The V and J genes are TRBV12-3 or TRBV12-4 and TRBJ1-2, with unresolved D. Trimming took off 6 bases at V and 11 bases at J, with 13 bases between the two ends. The CDR3 spans 11 residues. CDR3 DNA: TGTGCCAGCAGCAGGACTGCCGGTTACACCTTC. It is translated as CASSRTAGYTF.

This clone was counted only a few times. The V gene is TRBV19, the J gene TRBJ2-1; a possible D gene is TRBD1 (6 bases). V was shortened by 9 bases and J by 9 bases, with 12 bases between the two germline ends. This CDR3 contains 11 residues. In germline, CDR1 is LNHDA, CDR2 SQIVND (reference sequence). CDR3 protein: CASSRGTEQFF. The CDR3, as DNA: TGTGCCAGCAGCAGGGGCACTGAGCAGTTCTTC.

This sequence joins TRBV27 and TRBJ2-3; no definite D call. Trimming stripped 2 bases from V and 1 base from J, with 7 bases between. The CDR3 is 14 residues long. CDR1 MNHEY and CDR2 SMNVEV come from the germline V gene (reference sequence). CDR3 nucleotides: TGTGCCAGCAGTTTAGGTGCGGGCACAGATACGCAGTATTTT. It translates to CASSLGAGTDTQYF.

The chain is built from TRBV5-4 and TRBJ1-5, with D unresolved. Trimming left V 0 bases short and J 4 bases short, with 5 bases between. CDR3 length: 13 amino acids. Germline loops: CDR1 SGHNT, CDR2 YYREEE (reference sequence). Here the CDR3 reads CASSLAGNQPQHF. The DNA of the CDR3 is TGTGCCAGCAGCTTGGCAGGAAATCAGCCCCAGCATTTT.

The rearrangement uses TRBV30 and TRBJ2-7; 7 nucleotides agree with TRBD1. Per the germline V gene, CDR1 is GTSNPN and CDR2 is SVGIG (reference sequence). V lost 2 bases, J lost 4 bases, and 11 bases stayed unmatched. CDR3 length: 15 amino acids. The CDR3 is CAWSTDGTENYEQYF. CDR3 in DNA: TGTGCCTGGAGTACGGACGGGACAGAAAATTACGAGCAGTACTTC.

The chain has TRBV28 and TRBJ1-4; D gene ambiguous. The CDR3 consists of 16 residues. Germline lookup yields CDR1 MDHEN and CDR2 SYDVKM. V lost 2 bases and J lost 3, with 13 bases in between. This CDR3 is CASSLAGEGSNEKLFF. The CDR3 coding sequence is TGTGCCAGCAGTTTAGCGGGTGAAGGCTCTAATGAAAAACTGTTTTTT.

The V gene is TRBV6-5, the J gene TRBJ2-7, with TRBD2 matching 10 bases. This CDR3 is built from 13 residues. V lost 6 bases and J lost 2; bases outside the gene matches: 1. CDR1 is MNHEY, CDR2 SVGAGI, per germline. CDR3 amino acids: CASSLAGAYEQYF. The CDR3 bases are TGTGCCAGCAGCCTAGCGGGAGCCTACGAGCAGTACTTC.

V and J are TRBV27 and TRBJ1-5, with D possibly being TRBD1 (5 bases). V was shortened by 5 bases and J by 6 bases, with 20 bases between the two germline ends. CDR1 and CDR2 from the germline V gene are MNHEY and SMNVEV (reference sequence). The CDR3 is 16 amino acids. CDR3 region: CASSLRVTGEGQPQHF. In nucleotides, the CDR3 is TGTGCCAGCAGTCTTCGTGTAACAGGTGAAGGTCAGCCCCAGCATTTT.

This clone was observed once. V usage is TRBV7-2 and J usage is TRBJ1-4; 7 bases map to TRBD1. The J segment lost 3 bases and the V segment lost 3 bases, leaving 10 bases of the junction unmatched. The germline CDR1 and CDR2 sequences are SGHTA and FQGNSA. The CDR3 totals 17 residues. The CDR3 is CASSFFLPGTANEKLFF. The DNA for the CDR3 is TGTGCCAGCAGCTTTTTTTTGCCCGGGACAGCTAATGAAAAACTGTTTTTT.

The genes are TRBV2 and TRBJ2-5; the D is unclear. The CDR3 is 17 amino acids. CDR1 and CDR2 from the germline V gene are SNHLY and FYNNEI. Deletions cut 4 bases from V and 0 bases from J, with 18 bases between. CDR3: CASSVTDGLMYQETQYF. The CDR3 coding sequence is TGTGCCAGCAGTGTAACAGACGGCTTAATGTACCAAGAGACCCAGTACTTC.

The rearrangement uses TRBV19 and TRBJ1-5, with 8 bases identical to TRBD1. V lost 3 bases and J lost 5; bases outside the gene matches: 3. Per the germline V gene, CDR1 is LNHDA and CDR2 is SQIVND (reference sequence). The CDR3 contains 14 residues. The CDR3 spells CASSIQGAYQPQHF. The CDR3 DNA follows: TGTGCCAGTAGTATCCAGGGGGCCTATCAGCCCCAGCATTTT.

The chain has TRBV5-6 and TRBJ2-1; TRBD2 matches at 9 bases. The CDR3 sequence is 17 residues long. CDR1 and CDR2 (germline): SGHDT, YYEEEE. V lost 3 bases and J lost 4; bases outside the gene matches: 11. The CDR3 protein is CASSYLSVAGAYNEQFF. The CDR3 DNA follows: TGTGCCAGCAGCTACCTTTCGGTAGCGGGGGCATACAATGAGCAGTTCTTC.

This clone was recorded at least ten times. The CDR3 DNA reads TGCGCCAGCAGCCAAGATAGCGGTAGCGTCAATGAGCAGTTCTTC. Translation: CASSQDSGSVNEQFF. The chain carries TRBV4-1 and TRBJ2-1; a weak D match, TRBD2 (6 bases). Trimming shortened V by 0 bases and J by 6 bases, and 12 bases separated the two germline ends. This CDR3 is 15 amino acids long. From germline, CDR1 is MGHRA and CDR2 YSYEKL.

The chain recombines TRBV19 with TRBJ1-1; 9 bases line up with TRBD1. The germline gives CDR1 LNHDA, CDR2 SQIVND (reference sequence). The length of the CDR3 is 14 residues. Trimming removed 5 bases from V and 4 bases from J; junction bases left unmatched: 5. The CDR3 loop reads CASSPRQGGTEAFF. The DNA for the CDR3 is TGTGCCAGTAGTCCAAGACAGGGGGGCACTGAAGCTTTCTTT.

This clone has just one count. The rearrangement links TRBV2 to TRBJ2-3; TRBD2 aligns across 11 bases. The CDR3 totals 16 residues. In germline, CDR1 is SNHLY, CDR2 FYNNEI. V shed 4 bases and J 6 bases; nucleotides not matched to a gene: 9. CDR3 sequence: CASSVRLAGTADTQYF. The CDR3 DNA follows: TGTGCCAGCAGTGTGCGACTAGCGGGAACCGCGGATACGCAGTATTTT.

The V gene is TRBV5-4, the J gene TRBJ1-3; 7 bases are shared with TRBD1. J was trimmed by 0 bases and V by 4 bases; bases with no gene match: 10. Looked up from germline, CDR1 is SGHNT and CDR2 is YYREEE (reference sequence). This CDR3 contains 17 residues. The DNA for the CDR3 is TGTGCCAGCAGCCTTCGCACAGGGGCCGTCTCTGGAAACACCATATATTTT. Translation gives CASSLRTGAVSGNTIYF.

The chain uses TRBV7-9 and TRBJ1-2; a possible D gene is TRBD1 (5 bases). The CDR3 loop spans 15 amino acids. The germline CDR1 and CDR2 sequences are SEHNR and FQNEAQ (reference sequence). V dropped 4 bases and J dropped 8 bases, with 20 bases sitting between them. The CDR3 loop reads CASSWGGSAPAGYTF. The CDR3 nucleotides are TGTGCCAGCAGCTGGGGGGGTTCAGCCCCGGCCGGCTACACCTTC. Combining the CDR3 with reference TRBV7-9 and TRBJ1-2 gives the whole variable domain DTGVSQNPRHKITKRGQNVTFRCDPISEHNRLYWYRQTLGQGPEFLTYFQNEAQLEKSRLLSDRFSAERPKGSFSTLEIQRTEQGDSAMYLCASSWGGSAPAGYTFGSGTRLTVV.

The CDR3 protein is CASSRNGNEQFF. The CDR3 region has the DNA TGTGCCAGCTCCCGCAACGGCAATGAGCAGTTCTTC. The chain carries TRBV18 and TRBJ2-1; D is uncertain. The CDR3 has 12 amino acids. V was pared by 6 bases and J by 6 bases, with 9 bases between. CDR1 is KGHSH, CDR2 LQKENI, per germline. Complete variable domain (other parts from reference TRBV18 and TRBJ2-1): NAGVMQNPRHLVRRRGQEARLRCSPMKGHSHVYWYRQLPEEGLKFMVYLQKENIIDESGMPKERFSAEFPKEGPSILRIQQVVRGDSAAYFCASSRNGNEQFFGPGTRLTVL.

Only one count was recorded for this clone. In the same sample, other DNA sequences code for this CDR3. In DNA form, the CDR3 reads TGTGCCAGCAGTCTGGGTCGGGGGTTGGACGAGCAGTACTTC. This gives the protein CASSLGRGLDEQYF. The chain combines TRBV27 with TRBJ2-7, with D perhaps TRBD2 (6 bases). This CDR3 comprises 14 residues. Germline CDR1 is MNHEY and CDR2 is SMNVEV (reference sequence). The V and J ends lost 5 bases and 5 bases respectively, with 16 bases between them.